One sample yielded the 29 T cell receptor beta chains listed below, sequenced in a study of cytomegalovirus exposure and HLA in healthy donors. In the PCR, 60 Vbeta and 13 Jbeta primers were used. Clones were sequenced by immunoSEQ multiplex PCR, and TCRdb holds only the in-frame ones, with some missing. The data show around 170,000 clones, approximately 81% seen once. Sequencing was carried out using PBMCs. The receptors were sampled from a man aged 45-65 years in good health and CMV-seropositive.

V is TRBV19 and J is TRBJ2-7, with 12 nucleotides matching TRBD1. The CDR3 runs to 14 residues. V gave up 5 bases and J gave up 5 bases; unmatched junction bases: 4. CDR1 LNHDA and CDR2 SQIVND come from the germline V gene (reference sequence). CDR3 nucleotides: TGTGCCAGTAGTGCGGGACAGGGGGCTCACGAGCAGTACTTC. Residues: CASSAGQGAHEQYF.

CDR3: CASSGGGSKNIQYF. The CDR3 DNA follows: TGTGCCAGCAGCGGCGGGGGGTCCAAAAACATTCAGTACTTC. The chain has TRBV7-3 and TRBJ2-4; 8 bases fit TRBD2. The CDR3 spans 14 residues. Trimming took 5 bases from V and 2 from J; bases not matched to a gene: 2. Germline V CDR1 and CDR2: SGHTA, FQGTGA. The full variable domain, with the rest looked up from reference TRBV7-3 and TRBJ2-4, is GAGVSQTPSNKVTEKGKYVELRCDPISGHTALYWYRQSLGQGPEFLIYFQGTGAADDSGLPNDRFFAVRPEGSVSTLKIQRTERGDSAVYLCASSGGGSKNIQYFGAGTRLSVL.

This chain uses TRBV19 with TRBJ2-3; the match to TRBD1 covers 9 bases. Looked up from germline, CDR1 is LNHDA and CDR2 is SQIVND (reference sequence). V shed 9 bases and J 3 bases; nucleotides not matched to a gene: 7. This CDR3 is 14 amino acids long. The CDR3 loop reads CASRDRAGTDTQYF. In nucleotides, the CDR3 is TGTGCCAGCAGGGACAGGGCGGGTACAGATACGCAGTATTTT.

The chain uses TRBV25-1 and TRBJ2-2; 9 nucleotides line up with TRBD1. Germline V CDR1 and CDR2: MGHDK, SYGVNS. Germline trimming cut 3 bases from V and 6 bases from J; bases unmatched to any gene: 14. This CDR3 is built from 18 residues. CDR3 bases: TGTGCCAGCAGTGACGGGACAGGGAGCTTACGATTAGCCGGGGAGCTGTTTTTT. Translation gives CASSDGTGSLRLAGELFF.

The chain is built from TRBV28 and TRBJ2-3; perhaps TRBD1 as D (6 bases). The ends were cut back, 7 bases at V and 3 bases at J, with 17 bases in the middle. The CDR3 length is 15 residues. Looked up from germline, CDR1 is MDHEN and CDR2 is SYDVKM. Here the CDR3 DNA reads TGTGCCAGCACCCCCTTGGGGACACTGACAGATACGCAGTATTTT. Amino acid sequence: CASTPLGTLTDTQYF.

V is TRBV2 and J is TRBJ1-1, with D unresolved. V lost 0 bases, J lost 6 bases, and 14 bases lay in between. Per germline, CDR1 SNHLY and CDR2 FYNNEI. This CDR3 is 15 amino acids long. The CDR3: CASSEAPLRASEAFF. CDR3 nucleotides: TGTGCCAGCAGTGAAGCCCCCCTGCGGGCGTCTGAAGCTTTCTTT.

The genes are TRBV5-1 and TRBJ1-2; D gene unclear. There are 14 residues in the CDR3. CDR1 is SGHRS and CDR2 is YFSETQ in the germline V gene. V was clipped by 4 bases and J by 6 bases, with 16 bases between them. In nucleotides, the CDR3 is TGCGCCAGCAGCAAAAACCAACTCCGGGATGGCTACACCTTC. Amino acid sequence: CASSKNQLRDGYTF.

This chain connects TRBV2 to TRBJ2-3; 8 bases align to TRBD2. J gave up 2 bases and V 6 bases, and 7 bases lay outside the gene matches. Per germline, CDR1 SNHLY and CDR2 FYNNEI. The CDR3 is 15 amino acids. CDR3 DNA: TGTGCCAGCAGACCCCGGGGGGGCCCCACAGATACGCAGTATTTT. This gives the protein CASRPRGGPTDTQYF.

The chain has TRBV9 and TRBJ2-1; 8 bases agree with TRBD1. There are 19 residues in the CDR3. Germline CDR1 reads SGDLS; CDR2 reads YYNGEE. With V trimmed by 0 bases and J by 3 bases, 14 bases remained unmatched. This chain's CDR3 is CASSVGQGALFQRYNEQFF. In DNA form, the CDR3 reads TGTGCCAGCAGCGTAGGGCAGGGGGCACTTTTCCAACGCTACAATGAGCAGTTCTTC.

A remark on this clone: Compared with germline, one end of the junction differs, possibly owing to a read error. The chain is built from TRBV11-3 and TRBJ1-6; the D is unclear. Germline V gene lookup returns CDR1 SGHNT and CDR2 YENEEA. The CDR3 runs 14 residues. The chain's CDR3 is CASSLDSHNSPLHF. The CDR3 DNA reads TGTGCCAGCAGCTTGGACTCCCATAATTCACCCCTCCACTTT.

Only a few counts were recorded for this clone. The chain links TRBV28 to TRBJ2-7; 12 bases align to TRBD2. J was trimmed by 2 bases and V by 4 bases; bases with no gene match: 3. The CDR3 runs 15 residues. Per germline, CDR1 MDHEN and CDR2 SYDVKM. CDR3 in DNA: TGTGCCAGCAGTTCCAGACTAGCGGGAGCCTACGAGCAGTACTTC. Its protein product is CASSSRLAGAYEQYF.

The chain combines TRBV28 with TRBJ1-2; 10 bases agree with TRBD1. CDR1 MDHEN and CDR2 SYDVKM come from the germline V gene. The J segment lost 4 bases and the V segment lost 5 bases, leaving 7 bases of the junction unmatched. There are 15 residues in the CDR3. This chain's CDR3 is CASSQGQGHIYGYTF. CDR3 nucleotide sequence: TGTGCCAGCAGTCAGGGACAGGGGCACATCTATGGCTACACCTTC.

The CDR3 bases are TGCAGCGTTCCAGGGGTGGCTACTGAAGCTTTCTTT. The encoded protein is CSVPGVATEAFF. The genes are TRBV29-1 and TRBJ1-1; a possible D gene is TRBD1 (6 bases). CDR1 is SQVTM, CDR2 ANQGSEA, per germline. Trimming shortened V by 5 bases and J by 5 bases, and 12 bases separated the two germline ends. The CDR3 has 12 amino acids.

Only one count was recorded for this clone. This chain uses TRBV6-1 with TRBJ2-7; 8 bases align to TRBD1. This CDR3 has 15 residues. Trimming at V came to 6 bases and at J to 5 bases, leaving 12 bases not matched to a gene. Germline CDR1 and CDR2: MNHNS and SASEGT. CDR3 sequence (DNA): TGTGCCAGCAGCGCCCAAACAGGGGGTTCCCACGAGCAGTACTTC. Translating gives CASSAQTGGSHEQYF.

This clone was detected only a few times. The chain employs TRBV20-1 and TRBJ1-1; tentatively, D is TRBD1 (5 bases). This CDR3 has 10 residues. Germline V CDR1 and CDR2: DFQATT, SNEGSKA (reference sequence). The germline V and J ends were trimmed by 5 bases and 6 bases, with 7 bases remaining between them. CDR3 region: CSARQSEAFF. The DNA for the CDR3 is TGCAGTGCTCGACAGTCTGAAGCTTTCTTT.

V and J are TRBV6-5 and TRBJ2-5; possibly TRBD1 for D (6 bases). Germline V gene lookup returns CDR1 MNHEY and CDR2 SVGAGI. Trimming removed 4 bases at V and 5 bases at J, with 20 bases between. This CDR3 has 16 residues. CDR3: CASSFGWGGGGETQYF. In DNA form, the CDR3 reads TGTGCCAGCAGTTTCGGGTGGGGTGGGGGCGGTGAGACCCAGTACTTC.

The rearrangement joins TRBV19 to TRBJ1-3; 7 bases fit TRBD1. Trimming at V came to 5 bases and at J to 3 bases, leaving 4 bases not matched to a gene. Germline lookup yields CDR1 LNHDA and CDR2 SQIVND (reference sequence). The length of the CDR3 is 14 residues. CDR3 amino acids: CASSEQGNGNTIYF. CDR3 DNA: TGTGCCAGTAGTGAACAGGGGAATGGAAACACCATATATTTT. Full variable domain (outside the CDR3, taken from reference TRBV19 and TRBJ1-3): DGGITQSPKYLFRKEGQNVTLSCEQNLNHDAMYWYRQDPGQGLRLIYYSQIVNDFQKGDIAEGYSVSREKKESFPLTVTSAQKNPTAFYLCASSEQGNGNTIYFGEGSWLTVV.

The chain employs TRBV21-1 and TRBJ2-1; the table's D call, TRBD1, was not checked against the DNA. TRBV21-1 is an annotated pseudogene. The CDR3 has 16 amino acids. The CDR3 DNA sequence: TGTGCCAGCAGCGGACACGGCAGGGCTGGGGCCCCTGAGCAGTTCTTC. It encodes CASSGHGRAGAPEQFF.

The chain joins TRBV20-1 to TRBJ2-7; D is undetermined. The CDR3 consists of 11 residues. Germline CDR1 DFQATT, CDR2 SNEGSKA (reference sequence). For the CDR3, the DNA is TGCAGCGCCAACCGAGGTTACGAGCAGTACTTC. It codes for CSANRGYEQYF.

The chain joins TRBV4-2 to TRBJ1-1; D call uncertain. The V and J ends lost 5 bases and 2 bases respectively, with 6 bases between them. This CDR3 has 12 amino acids. Germline lookup yields CDR1 LGHNA and CDR2 YNFKEQ. The DNA for the CDR3 is TGTGCCAGCAGCAGGACTAACACTGAAGCTTTCTTT. This encodes CASSRTNTEAFF.

V usage is TRBV27 and J usage is TRBJ2-3; no definite D call. Looked up from germline, CDR1 is MNHEY and CDR2 is SMNVEV (reference sequence). V shed 9 bases and J shed 2 bases, with 15 bases lying between them. CDR3 length: 14 amino acids. Written as DNA, the CDR3 is TGTGCCAGTAAACCCTCAACCTACACAGATACGCAGTATTTT. It codes for CASKPSTYTDTQYF.

The table lists this clone with a count of one. V usage is TRBV30 and J usage is TRBJ1-5; D not resolved. Germline V gene lookup returns CDR1 GTSNPN and CDR2 SVGIG (reference sequence). V lost 2 bases, J lost 1 base, and 15 bases lay in between. This CDR3 has 16 amino acids. The CDR3, as DNA: TGTGCCTGGAGTATCCCCTGGGCCGCGAGCAATCAGCCCCAGCATTTT. This codes for CAWSIPWAASNQPQHF.

The V call is TRBV11-3, the J call TRBJ1-2, with unresolved D. Germline CDR1 and CDR2: SGHNT and YENEEA. The CDR3 is made up of 15 amino acids. The ends were cut back, 2 bases at V and 8 bases at J, with 18 bases in the middle. This CDR3 is CASSLLPSQAEGYTF. CDR3 nucleotides: TGTGCCAGCAGCTTACTCCCCTCGCAGGCTGAGGGCTACACCTTC.

The chain has TRBV7-9 and TRBJ1-2, with a tentative D call TRBD1 (6 bases). Germline V gene sequence: CDR1 SEHNR, CDR2 FQNEAQ (reference sequence). Trimming took off 8 bases at V and 0 bases at J, with 16 bases between the two ends. This CDR3 has 15 residues. The CDR3 loop reads CASLSLGGSNYGYTF. DNA for the CDR3: TGTGCCAGCCTGTCTCTAGGGGGTTCTAACTATGGCTACACCTTC.

This clone has only a few counts. V usage is TRBV19 and J usage is TRBJ2-7; D not certain. V gave up 3 bases and J gave up 0 bases, with 6 bases separating them. Germline V gives CDR1 LNHDA, CDR2 SQIVND (reference sequence). The CDR3 loop spans 13 amino acids. The DNA for the CDR3 is TGTGCCAGTAGTATTTCTCCCTCCTACGAGCAGTACTTC. Translation: CASSISPSYEQYF.

This clone appeared a few times. The gene calls are TRBV28 and TRBJ2-7, with 7 bases fitting TRBD2. Per the germline V gene, CDR1 is MDHEN and CDR2 is SYDVKM. With V trimmed by 4 bases and J by 7 bases, 10 bases remained unmatched. This CDR3 spans 14 amino acids. The CDR3 reads CASSSGGGPREQYF. CDR3 coding DNA: TGTGCCAGCAGTTCTGGGGGAGGGCCGCGAGAGCAGTACTTC.

V is TRBV2 and J is TRBJ2-3; the match to TRBD2 covers 7 bases. CDR1 and CDR2 (germline): SNHLY, FYNNEI. This CDR3 is 16 amino acids long. The ends lost 5 bases at V and 1 base at J; junction bases unmatched: 9. CDR3 sequence reads: CASSPPGGKGTDTQYF. The CDR3 nucleotides read TGTGCCAGCAGTCCCCCCGGGGGGAAGGGCACAGATACGCAGTATTTT.

The gene calls are TRBV4-1 and TRBJ1-4, with 7 bases matching TRBD1. Germline V gene data show CDR1 as MGHRA and CDR2 as YSYEKL. V shed 5 bases, J shed 5 bases, and the junction held 8 bases outside the gene matches. The CDR3 extends over 15 amino acids. CDR3 bases: TGCGCCAGCAGCAAAGGGACAGTTACAAATGAAAAACTGTTTTTT. It specifies CASSKGTVTNEKLFF.

V gene TRBV7-2 combines with J gene TRBJ2-2; 12 bases align to TRBD1. Germline-derived CDR1 and CDR2 are SGHTA and FQGNSA. This CDR3 is 15 amino acids long. Trimming cost V 1 base and J 11 bases; bases outside gene matches: 5. DNA of the CDR3: TGTGCCAGCAGCTTAGAAGGGACAGGGGGCAGAGAGCTGTTTTTT. It specifies CASSLEGTGGRELFF.